This T cell receptor beta chain was profiled in a study of identical twins. Using its own MiXCR run on the 5' RACE reads, TCRdb lists one record per CDR3 protein. The table records approximately 1.8 million distinct CDR3 sequences, around 29% of them present only once. Study outcomes and limitations: Out-of-frame alpha sequences common to twins exhibited an excess of low generation probability. Researchers caution that invariant MAIT and iNKT cells could partly confound zero-insertion analyses. These conclusions were based on statistical analysis (cross-sectional, not following the same donors).

About this clonotype itself: Antigen: not known.

V dropped 6 bases and J dropped 3 bases, with 12 bases sitting between them. Germline V gene lookup returns CDR1 SGHTA and CDR2 FQGNSA. The CDR3 is made up of 14 amino acids. Source material: cord blood. The sequence came from a newborn girl in good health. The chain links TRBV7-2 to TRBJ2-1; the D call may be TRBD1 or TRBD2 (5 bases each). CDR3 loop: CASRGPSDYNEQFF. Here the CDR3 DNA reads TGTGCCAGCAGGGGACCAAGCGACTACAATGAGCAGTTCTTC.